These T cell receptor beta chains were read from a single sample in a study of control samples from healthy donors and cancer patients. Profiled with immunoSEQ multiplex PCR; TCRdb holds only in-frame clones, not every one. The repertoire holds some 130,000 clones, with about 88% as singletons. Sequenced material: blood. The receptor source for this set is a woman younger than 45 in good health. Both conserved end residues are part of each CDR3. Fields, in order: V gene, J gene, clone size, D gene, CDR3 protein, CDR3 DNA. A D gene is named only where the DNA matches it firmly. Some rows mark clone size as missing; the rest say once, few, many or name a class of expanded clone.

v_gene: TRBV6-5
j_gene: TRBJ1-1
abundance: NA
d_gene: NA
CDR3aa: CASSYSRWSRDTEAFF
CDR3nt: TGTGCCAGCAGTTACTCGAGATGGTCACGGGACACTGAAGCTTTCTTT

v_gene: TRBV11-3
j_gene: TRBJ2-1
abundance: NA
d_gene: NA
CDR3aa: CASSPGPVYNEQFF
CDR3nt: TGTGCCAGCAGCCCGGGACCCGTCTACAATGAGCAGTTCTTC

v_gene: TRBV6-5
j_gene: TRBJ1-2
abundance: NA
d_gene: NA
CDR3aa: CASSYSIQPGVYGYTF
CDR3nt: TGTGCCAGCAGTTACTCGATCCAGCCAGGAGTCTATGGCTACACCTTC

v_gene: TRBV6-5
j_gene: TRBJ2-7
abundance: NA
d_gene: NA
CDR3aa: CASSGSSYEQYF
CDR3nt: TGTGCCAGCAGCGGGAGTAGCTACGAGCAGTACTTC

v_gene: TRBV5-6
j_gene: TRBJ1-1
abundance: NA
d_gene: TRBD1
CDR3aa: CASSSRTGQNTEAFF
CDR3nt: TGTGCCAGCAGCTCCCGGACAGGACAGAACACTGAAGCTTTCTTT

v_gene: TRBV11-1
j_gene: TRBJ2-1
abundance: NA
d_gene: NA
CDR3aa: CASSLDSQASYNEQFF
CDR3nt: TGTGCCAGCAGCTTAGATTCGCAGGCCTCCTACAATGAGCAGTTCTTC

v_gene: TRBV30
j_gene: TRBJ2-5
abundance: NA
d_gene: NA
CDR3aa: CAWSVTGNQETQYF
CDR3nt: TGTGCCTGGAGTGTAACCGGGAACCAAGAGACCCAGTACTTC

v_gene: TRBV9
j_gene: TRBJ2-1
abundance: NA
d_gene: NA
CDR3aa: CASSRRGQVNEQFF
CDR3nt: TGTGCCAGCAGCAGGCGGGGACAAGTCAATGAGCAGTTCTTC

v_gene: TRBV6-5
j_gene: TRBJ1-1
abundance: NA
d_gene: NA
CDR3aa: CASSYDRGNTEAFF
CDR3nt: TGTGCCAGCAGTTACGACAGAGGGAACACTGAAGCTTTCTTT

v_gene: TRBV6-5
j_gene: TRBJ1-2
abundance: NA
d_gene: NA
CDR3aa: CASSREENYGYTF
CDR3nt: TGTGCCAGCAGTCGGGAAGAAAACTATGGCTACACCTTC

v_gene: TRBV13
j_gene: TRBJ2-7
abundance: NA
d_gene: NA
CDR3aa: CASSSDGVGYEQYF
CDR3nt: TGTGCCAGCAGCTCGGACGGGGTGGGGTACGAGCAGTACTTC

v_gene: TRBV2
j_gene: TRBJ1-3
abundance: NA
d_gene: NA
CDR3aa: CASSEDGGFGNTIYF
CDR3nt: TGTGCCAGCAGTGAAGATGGAGGGTTTGGAAACACCATATATTTT

v_gene: TRBV4-2
j_gene: TRBJ2-2
abundance: NA
d_gene: NA
CDR3aa: CASSQGGLEAGELFF
CDR3nt: TGTGCCAGCAGCCAAGGTGGGCTAGAGGCCGGGGAGCTGTTTTTT

v_gene: TRBV27
j_gene: TRBJ2-7
abundance: NA
d_gene: NA
CDR3aa: CASSLTTGSEQYF
CDR3nt: TGTGCCAGCAGTTTGACAACAGGATCCGAGCAGTACTTC

v_gene: TRBV5-5
j_gene: TRBJ1-2
abundance: NA
d_gene: NA
CDR3aa: CASSLDSWGNYGYTF
CDR3nt: TGTGCCAGCAGCTTGGATTCGTGGGGGAACTATGGCTACACCTTC

v_gene: TRBV30
j_gene: TRBJ1-4
abundance: NA
d_gene: NA
CDR3aa: CAWSPGDGLEKLFF
CDR3nt: TGTGCCTGGAGTCCGGGGGACGGCCTGGAGAAACTGTTTTTT

v_gene: TRBV10-3
j_gene: TRBJ2-1
abundance: NA
d_gene: TRBD2
CDR3aa: CAISESLAGDYNEQFF
CDR3nt: TGTGCCATCAGTGAATCACTAGCGGGAGACTACAATGAGCAGTTCTTC

v_gene: TRBV7-6
j_gene: TRBJ1-5
abundance: NA
d_gene: NA
CDR3aa: CASSFTQGWDQPQHF
CDR3nt: TGTGCCAGCAGCTTCACACAGGGTTGGGATCAGCCCCAGCATTTT

v_gene: TRBV12-3/TRBV12-4
j_gene: TRBJ1-1
abundance: NA
d_gene: NA
CDR3aa: CASTVFMAGEAFF
CDR3nt: TGTGCCAGCACAGTTTTTATGGCCGGTGAAGCTTTCTTT

v_gene: TRBV19
j_gene: TRBJ1-5
abundance: NA
d_gene: NA
CDR3aa: CASSRGSGGNQPQHF
CDR3nt: TGTGCCAGTAGTAGGGGGAGTGGTGGCAATCAGCCCCAGCATTTT

v_gene: TRBV19
j_gene: TRBJ1-1
abundance: few
d_gene: NA
CDR3aa: CASSMTENTEAFF
CDR3nt: TGTGCCAGTAGTATGACAGAGAACACTGAAGCTTTCTTT

v_gene: TRBV2
j_gene: TRBJ2-7
abundance: NA
d_gene: NA
CDR3aa: CASNSLQGVYEQYF
CDR3nt: TGTGCCAGCAATTCCCTCCAGGGAGTCTACGAGCAGTACTTC

v_gene: TRBV5-1
j_gene: TRBJ2-3
abundance: NA
d_gene: TRBD1
CDR3aa: CASSTLQGATDTQYF
CDR3nt: TGCGCCAGCAGCACCTTACAGGGGGCTACAGATACGCAGTATTTT

v_gene: TRBV20-1
j_gene: TRBJ2-5
abundance: NA
d_gene: NA
CDR3aa: CSASAGLETQYF
CDR3nt: TGCAGTGCTAGTGCTGGCTTGGAGACCCAGTACTTC